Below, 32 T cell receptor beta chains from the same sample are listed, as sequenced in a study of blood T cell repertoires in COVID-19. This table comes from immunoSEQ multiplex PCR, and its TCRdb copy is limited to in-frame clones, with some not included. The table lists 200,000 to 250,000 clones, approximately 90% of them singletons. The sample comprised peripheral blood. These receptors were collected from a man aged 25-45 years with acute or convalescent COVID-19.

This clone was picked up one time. The CDR3 DNA reads as TGTGCCAGCAGTGAAGAATTGACTAGCGGGATTGGGACCCAGTACTTC. It codes for CASSEELTSGIGTQYF. V gene TRBV6-1 combines with J gene TRBJ2-5, with 11 bases matching TRBD2. This CDR3 contains 16 residues. Trimming removed 1 base from V and 7 bases from J; junction bases left unmatched: 8. In germline, CDR1 is MNHNS, CDR2 SASEGT.

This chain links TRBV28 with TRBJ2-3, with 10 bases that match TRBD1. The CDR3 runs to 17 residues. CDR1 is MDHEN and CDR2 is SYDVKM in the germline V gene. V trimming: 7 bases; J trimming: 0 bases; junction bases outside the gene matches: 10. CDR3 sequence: CASIDRDRGLSTDTQYF. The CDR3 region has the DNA TGTGCCAGCATTGACCGGGACAGGGGACTTAGCACAGATACGCAGTATTTT.

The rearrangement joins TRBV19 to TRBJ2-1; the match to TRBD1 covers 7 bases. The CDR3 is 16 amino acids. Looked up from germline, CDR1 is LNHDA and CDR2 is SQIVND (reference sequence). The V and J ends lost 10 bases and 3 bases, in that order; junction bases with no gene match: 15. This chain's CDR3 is CATLPRTGVYYNEQFF. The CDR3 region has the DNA TGTGCCACCCTCCCCCGGACAGGTGTTTACTACAATGAGCAGTTCTTC.

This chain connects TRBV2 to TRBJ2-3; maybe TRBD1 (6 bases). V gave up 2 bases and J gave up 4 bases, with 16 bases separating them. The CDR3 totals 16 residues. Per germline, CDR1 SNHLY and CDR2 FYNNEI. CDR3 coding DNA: TGTGCCAGCAGTGAACGCAGGGGACCGTTTCCAGATACGCAGTATTTT. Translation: CASSERRGPFPDTQYF. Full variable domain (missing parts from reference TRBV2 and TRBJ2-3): EPEVTQTPSHQVTQMGQEVILRCVPISNHLYFYWYRQILGQKVEFLVSFYNNEISEKSEIFDDQFSVERPDGSNFTLKIRSTKLEDSAMYFCASSERRGPFPDTQYFGPGTRLTVL.

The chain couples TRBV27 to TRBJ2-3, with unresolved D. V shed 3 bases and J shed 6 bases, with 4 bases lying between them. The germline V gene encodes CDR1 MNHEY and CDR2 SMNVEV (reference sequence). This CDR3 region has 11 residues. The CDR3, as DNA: TGTGCCAGCAGTTTTTCGGATACGCAGTATTTT. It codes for CASSFSDTQYF.

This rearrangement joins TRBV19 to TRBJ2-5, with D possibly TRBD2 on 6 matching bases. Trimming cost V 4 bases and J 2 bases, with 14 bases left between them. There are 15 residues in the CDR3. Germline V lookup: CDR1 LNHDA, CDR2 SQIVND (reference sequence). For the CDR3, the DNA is TGTGCCAGTAGTAAACAGGCAGGAGGGCAAGAGACCCAGTACTTC. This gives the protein CASSKQAGGQETQYF.

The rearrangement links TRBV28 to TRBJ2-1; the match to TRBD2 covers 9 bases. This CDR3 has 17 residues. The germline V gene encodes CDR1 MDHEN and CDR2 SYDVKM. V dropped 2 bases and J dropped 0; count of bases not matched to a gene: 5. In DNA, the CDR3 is TGTGCCAGCAGTTTAGGGACTAGCCCTATCTCCTACAATGAGCAGTTCTTC. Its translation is CASSLGTSPISYNEQFF.

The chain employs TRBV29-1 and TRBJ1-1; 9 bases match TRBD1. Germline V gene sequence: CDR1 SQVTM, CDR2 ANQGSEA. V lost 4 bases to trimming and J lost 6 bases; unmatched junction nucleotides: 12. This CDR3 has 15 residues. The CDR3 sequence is CSVAGQGTVLSEAFF. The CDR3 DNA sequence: TGCAGCGTTGCGGGACAGGGAACTGTTCTTTCTGAAGCTTTCTTT. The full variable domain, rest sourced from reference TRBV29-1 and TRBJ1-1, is SAVISQKPSRDICQRGTSLTIQCQVDSQVTMMFWYRQQPGQSLTLIATANQGSEATYESGFVIDKFPISRPNLTFSTLTVSNMSPEDSSIYLCSVAGQGTVLSEAFFGQGTRLTVV.

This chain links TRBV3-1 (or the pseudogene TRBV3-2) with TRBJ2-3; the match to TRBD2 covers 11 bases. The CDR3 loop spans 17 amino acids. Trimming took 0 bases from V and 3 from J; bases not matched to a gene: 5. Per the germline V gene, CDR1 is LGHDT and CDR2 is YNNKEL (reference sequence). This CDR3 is CASSQDSGGARTDTQYF. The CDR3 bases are TGTGCCAGCAGCCAAGATAGCGGGGGGGCCCGGACAGATACGCAGTATTTT.

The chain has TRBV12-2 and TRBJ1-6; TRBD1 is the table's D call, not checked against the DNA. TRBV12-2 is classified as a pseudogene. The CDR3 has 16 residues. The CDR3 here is CASRLGQQGTNSPLHF. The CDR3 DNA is TGTGCAAGTCGCTTAGGCCAACAGGGTACCAATTCACCCCTCCACTTT.

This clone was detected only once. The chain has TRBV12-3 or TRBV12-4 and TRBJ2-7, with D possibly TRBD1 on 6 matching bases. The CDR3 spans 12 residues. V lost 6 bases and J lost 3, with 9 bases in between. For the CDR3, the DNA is TGTGCCAGCAGCGGACAGAACTACGAGCAGTACTTC. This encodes CASSGQNYEQYF.

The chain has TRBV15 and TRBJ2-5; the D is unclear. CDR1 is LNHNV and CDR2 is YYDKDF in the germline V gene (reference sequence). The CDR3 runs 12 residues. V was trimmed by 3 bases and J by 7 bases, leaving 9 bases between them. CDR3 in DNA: TGTGCCACCAGCAGCCCGTCGGGGACCCAGTACTTC. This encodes CATSSPSGTQYF.

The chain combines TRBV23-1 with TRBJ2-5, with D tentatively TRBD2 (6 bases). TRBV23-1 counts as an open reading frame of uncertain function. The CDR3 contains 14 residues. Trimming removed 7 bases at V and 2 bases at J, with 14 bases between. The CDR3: CASTPLGGQETQYF. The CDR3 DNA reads TGCGCCAGCACACCTTTAGGAGGGCAAGAGACCCAGTACTTC.

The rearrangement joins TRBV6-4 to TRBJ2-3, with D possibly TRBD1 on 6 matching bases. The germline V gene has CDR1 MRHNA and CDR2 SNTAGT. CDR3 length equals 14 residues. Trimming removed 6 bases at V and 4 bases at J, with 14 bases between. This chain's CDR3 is CASRASGAADTQYF. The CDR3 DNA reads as TGTGCCAGCAGAGCTTCAGGGGCCGCAGATACGCAGTATTTT.

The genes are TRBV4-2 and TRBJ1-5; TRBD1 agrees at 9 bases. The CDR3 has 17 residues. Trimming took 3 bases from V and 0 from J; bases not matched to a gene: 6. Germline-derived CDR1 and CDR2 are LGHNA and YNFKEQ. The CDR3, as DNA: TGTGCCAGCAGCCATGGGGACAGGGCTAATAGCAATCAGCCCCAGCATTTT. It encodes CASSHGDRANSNQPQHF.

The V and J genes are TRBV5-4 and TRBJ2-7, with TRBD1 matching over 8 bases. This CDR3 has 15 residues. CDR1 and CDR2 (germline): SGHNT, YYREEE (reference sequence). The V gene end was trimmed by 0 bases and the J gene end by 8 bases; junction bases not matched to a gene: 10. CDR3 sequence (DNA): TGTGCCAGCAGCTTGGGACAGGGGACTCCTACCCAGCAGTACTTC. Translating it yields CASSLGQGTPTQQYF.

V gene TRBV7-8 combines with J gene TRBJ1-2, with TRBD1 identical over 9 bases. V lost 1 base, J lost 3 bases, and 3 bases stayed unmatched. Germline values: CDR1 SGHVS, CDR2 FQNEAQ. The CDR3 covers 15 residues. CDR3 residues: CASSLGWTGDYGYTF. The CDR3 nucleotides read TGTGCCAGCAGCTTAGGTTGGACAGGGGACTATGGCTACACCTTC.

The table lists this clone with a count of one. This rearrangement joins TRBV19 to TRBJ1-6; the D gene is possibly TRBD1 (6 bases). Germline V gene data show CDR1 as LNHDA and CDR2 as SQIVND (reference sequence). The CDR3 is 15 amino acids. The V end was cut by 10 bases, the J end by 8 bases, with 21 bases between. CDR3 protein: CATSKGVRGHSPLHF. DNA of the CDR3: TGTGCCACCTCGAAGGGGGTCAGGGGCCATTCACCCCTCCACTTT. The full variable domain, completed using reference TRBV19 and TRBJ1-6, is DGGITQSPKYLFRKEGQNVTLSCEQNLNHDAMYWYRQDPGQGLRLIYYSQIVNDFQKGDIAEGYSVSREKKESFPLTVTSAQKNPTAFYLCATSKGVRGHSPLHFGNGTRLTVT.

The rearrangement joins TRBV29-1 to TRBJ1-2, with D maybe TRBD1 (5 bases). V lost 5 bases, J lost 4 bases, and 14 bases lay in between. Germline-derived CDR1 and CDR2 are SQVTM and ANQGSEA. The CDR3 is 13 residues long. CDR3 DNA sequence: TGCAGCGTTAGGGAGGGGCACAGCTATGGCTACACCTTC. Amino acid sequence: CSVREGHSYGYTF.

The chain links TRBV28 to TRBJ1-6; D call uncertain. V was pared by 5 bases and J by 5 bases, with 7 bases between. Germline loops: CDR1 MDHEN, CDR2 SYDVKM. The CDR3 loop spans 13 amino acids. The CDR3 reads CASSNGNNSPLHF. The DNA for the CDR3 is TGTGCCAGCAGTAACGGGAATAATTCACCCCTCCACTTT.

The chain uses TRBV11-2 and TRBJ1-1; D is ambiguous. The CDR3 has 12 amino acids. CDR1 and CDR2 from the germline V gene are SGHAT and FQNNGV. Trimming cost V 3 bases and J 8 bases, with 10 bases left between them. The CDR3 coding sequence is TGTGCCAGCAGCTTCATCGGTTCGGAAGCTTTCTTT. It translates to CASSFIGSEAFF.

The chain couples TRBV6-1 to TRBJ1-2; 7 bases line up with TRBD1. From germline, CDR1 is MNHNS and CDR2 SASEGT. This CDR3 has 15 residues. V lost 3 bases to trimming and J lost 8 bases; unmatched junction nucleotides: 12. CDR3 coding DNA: TGTGCCAGCAGTGACCTTATAGACAGGGCGCAAGGCTACACCTTC. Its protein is CASSDLIDRAQGYTF.

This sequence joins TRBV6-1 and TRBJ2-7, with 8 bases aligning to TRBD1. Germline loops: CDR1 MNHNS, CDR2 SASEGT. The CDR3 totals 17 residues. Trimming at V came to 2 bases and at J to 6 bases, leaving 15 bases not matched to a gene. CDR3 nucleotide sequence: TGTGCCAGCAGTGAAAATCAGGGGGCTGAATGGGTTCCCGAGCAGTACTTC. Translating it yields CASSENQGAEWVPEQYF.

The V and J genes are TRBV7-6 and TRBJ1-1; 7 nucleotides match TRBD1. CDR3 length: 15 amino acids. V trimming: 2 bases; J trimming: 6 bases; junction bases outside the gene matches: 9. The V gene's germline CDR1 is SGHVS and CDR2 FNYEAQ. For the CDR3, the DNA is TGTGCCAGCAGCTTAAGAGACAGGGATGGCGCTGAAGCTTTCTTT. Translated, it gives CASSLRDRDGAEAFF.

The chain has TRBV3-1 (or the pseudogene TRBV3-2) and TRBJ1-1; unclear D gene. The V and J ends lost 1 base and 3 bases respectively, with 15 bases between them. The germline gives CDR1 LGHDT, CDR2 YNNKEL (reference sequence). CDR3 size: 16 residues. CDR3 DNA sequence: TGTGCCAGCAGCCAAGTGCGGCGTGTCGGGGACACTGAAGCTTTCTTT. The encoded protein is CASSQVRRVGDTEAFF.

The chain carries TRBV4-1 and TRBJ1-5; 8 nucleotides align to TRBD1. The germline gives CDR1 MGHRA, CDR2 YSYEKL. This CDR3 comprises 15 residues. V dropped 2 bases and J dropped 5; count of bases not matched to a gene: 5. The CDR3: CASSQRQGRDQPQHF. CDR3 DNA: TGCGCCAGCAGCCAACGACAGGGGAGGGATCAGCCCCAGCATTTT.

CDR3 residues: CSVSPTGANTEAFF. CDR3 nucleotides: TGCAGCGTCTCGCCGACAGGGGCGAACACTGAAGCTTTCTTT. This chain joins TRBV29-1 and TRBJ1-1; 8 nucleotides agree with TRBD1. The CDR3 consists of 14 residues. Germline loops: CDR1 SQVTM, CDR2 ANQGSEA. J lost 1 base, V lost 6 bases, and 7 bases had no gene match.

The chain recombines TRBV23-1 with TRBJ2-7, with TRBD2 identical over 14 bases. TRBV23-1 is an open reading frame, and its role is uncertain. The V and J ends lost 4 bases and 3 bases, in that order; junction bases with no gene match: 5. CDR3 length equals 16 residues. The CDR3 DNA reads TGCGCCAGCAGTCGTGGGACTAGCGGGAGTTGCTACGAGCAGTACTTC. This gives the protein CASSRGTSGSCYEQYF.

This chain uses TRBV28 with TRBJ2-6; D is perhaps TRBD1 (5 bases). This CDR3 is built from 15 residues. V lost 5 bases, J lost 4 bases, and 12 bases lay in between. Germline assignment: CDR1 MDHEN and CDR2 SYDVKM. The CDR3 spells CASSRDSTGANVLTF. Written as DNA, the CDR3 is TGTGCCAGCAGTCGAGACAGCACCGGGGCCAACGTCCTGACTTTC. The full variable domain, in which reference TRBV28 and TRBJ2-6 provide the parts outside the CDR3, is DVKVTQSSRYLVKRTGEKVFLECVQDMDHENMFWYRQDPGLGLRLIYFSYDVKMKEKGDIPEGYSVSREKKERFSLILESASTNQTSMYLCASSRDSTGANVLTFGAGSRLTVL.

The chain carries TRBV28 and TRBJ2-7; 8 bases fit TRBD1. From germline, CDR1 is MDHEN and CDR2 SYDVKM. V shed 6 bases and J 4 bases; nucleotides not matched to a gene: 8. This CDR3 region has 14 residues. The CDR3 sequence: CASRAQGAQYEQYF. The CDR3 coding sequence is TGTGCCAGCAGGGCCCAGGGGGCCCAATACGAGCAGTACTTC.

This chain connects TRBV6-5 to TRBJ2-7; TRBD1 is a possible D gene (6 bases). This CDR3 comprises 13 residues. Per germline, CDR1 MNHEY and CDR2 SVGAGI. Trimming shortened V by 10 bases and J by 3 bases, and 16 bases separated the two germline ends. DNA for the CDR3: TGTGCCATCTTACGGGACATCGGCTACGAGCAGTACTTC. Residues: CAILRDIGYEQYF.

This CDR3 is CASSRWGTGRSNQPQHF. CDR3 in DNA: TGTGCCAGCAGTCGTTGGGGGACAGGACGTAGCAATCAGCCCCAGCATTTT. V and J are TRBV11-2 and TRBJ1-5, with 8 bases lining up with TRBD1. CDR1 is SGHAT and CDR2 is FQNNGV in the germline V gene. With V trimmed by 6 bases and J by 0 bases, 10 bases remained unmatched. CDR3 length: 17 residues.